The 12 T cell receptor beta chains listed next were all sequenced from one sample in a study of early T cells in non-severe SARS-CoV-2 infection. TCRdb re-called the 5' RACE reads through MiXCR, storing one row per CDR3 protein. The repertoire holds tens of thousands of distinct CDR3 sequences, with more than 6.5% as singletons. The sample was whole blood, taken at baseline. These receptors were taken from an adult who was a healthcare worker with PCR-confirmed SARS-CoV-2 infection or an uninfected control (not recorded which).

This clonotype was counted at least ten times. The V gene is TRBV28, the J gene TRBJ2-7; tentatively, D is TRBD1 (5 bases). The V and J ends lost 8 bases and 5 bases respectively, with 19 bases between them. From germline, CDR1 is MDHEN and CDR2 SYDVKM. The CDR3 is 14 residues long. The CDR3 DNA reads TGTGCCAGCGGAAAGGCAGGGCTAATTAACGAGCAGTACTTC. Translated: CASGKAGLINEQYF.

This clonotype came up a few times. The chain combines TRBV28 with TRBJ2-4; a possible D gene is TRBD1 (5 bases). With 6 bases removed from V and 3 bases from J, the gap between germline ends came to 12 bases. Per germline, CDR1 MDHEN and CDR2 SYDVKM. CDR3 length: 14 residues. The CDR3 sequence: CASSWGQGKNIQYF. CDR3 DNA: TGTGCCAGCAGCTGGGGTCAGGGCAAAAACATTCAGTACTTC.

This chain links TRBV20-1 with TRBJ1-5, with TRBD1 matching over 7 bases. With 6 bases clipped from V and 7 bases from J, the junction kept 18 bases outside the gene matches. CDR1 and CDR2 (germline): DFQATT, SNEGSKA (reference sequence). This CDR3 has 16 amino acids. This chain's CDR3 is CSAVPFRQGAGQPQHF. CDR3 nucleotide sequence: TGCAGTGCGGTTCCTTTTAGACAGGGAGCCGGGCAGCCCCAGCATTTT.

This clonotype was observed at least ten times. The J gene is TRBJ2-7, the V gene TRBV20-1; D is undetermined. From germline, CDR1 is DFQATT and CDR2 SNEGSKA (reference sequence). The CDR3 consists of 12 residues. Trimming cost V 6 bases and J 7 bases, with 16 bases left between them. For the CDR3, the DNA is TGCAGTGCGGGATTTGGGGTGGAGGAGCAGTACTTC. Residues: CSAGFGVEEQYF.

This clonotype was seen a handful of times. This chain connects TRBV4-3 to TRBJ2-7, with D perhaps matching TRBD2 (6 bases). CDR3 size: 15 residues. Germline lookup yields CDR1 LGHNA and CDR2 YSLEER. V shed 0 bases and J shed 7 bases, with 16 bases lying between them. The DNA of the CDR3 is TGCGCCAGCAGCCAAGATCGAATCAGGGCGGGGGAGCAGTACTTC. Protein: CASSQDRIRAGEQYF.

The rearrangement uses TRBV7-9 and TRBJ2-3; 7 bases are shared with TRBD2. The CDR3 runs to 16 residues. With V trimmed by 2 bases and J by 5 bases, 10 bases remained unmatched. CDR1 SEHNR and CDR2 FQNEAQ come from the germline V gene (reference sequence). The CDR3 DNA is TGTGCCAGCAGCTTAAGGTGGAGCGGGGCCCGAGATACGCAGTATTTT. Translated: CASSLRWSGARDTQYF. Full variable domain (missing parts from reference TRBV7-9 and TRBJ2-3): DTGVSQNPRHKITKRGQNVTFRCDPISEHNRLYWYRQTLGQGPEFLTYFQNEAQLEKSRLLSDRFSAERPKGSFSTLEIQRTEQGDSAMYLCASSLRWSGARDTQYFGPGTRLTVL.

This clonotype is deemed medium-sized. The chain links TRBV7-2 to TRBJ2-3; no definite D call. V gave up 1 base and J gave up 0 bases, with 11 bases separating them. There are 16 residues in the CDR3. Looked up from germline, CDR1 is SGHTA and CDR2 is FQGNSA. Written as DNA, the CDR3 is TGTGCCAGCAGCTTAGTTAACCTCCTTAGCACAGATACGCAGTATTTT. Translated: CASSLVNLLSTDTQYF.

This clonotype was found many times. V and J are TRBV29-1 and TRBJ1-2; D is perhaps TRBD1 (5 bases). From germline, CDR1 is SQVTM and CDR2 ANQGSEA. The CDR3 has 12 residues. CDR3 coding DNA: TGCAGTGCGCAGACAGTTAACTATGGCTACACCTTC. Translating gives CSAQTVNYGYTF.

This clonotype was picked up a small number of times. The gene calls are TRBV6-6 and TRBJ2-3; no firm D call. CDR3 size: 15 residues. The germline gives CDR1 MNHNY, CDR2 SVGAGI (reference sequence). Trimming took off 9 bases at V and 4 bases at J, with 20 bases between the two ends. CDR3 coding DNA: TGTGCCAGTGGGGATGGGCCCGCGGAAGCAGATACGCAGTATTTT. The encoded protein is CASGDGPAEADTQYF.

The CDR3 nucleotides are TGCAGCGTTGTTATTGGGACCGGGGAGCTGTTTTTT. Encoded protein: CSVVIGTGELFF. The V gene is TRBV29-1, the J gene TRBJ2-2; the D is unclear. The germline V gene has CDR1 SQVTM and CDR2 ANQGSEA. Trimming stripped 4 bases from V and 5 bases from J, with 8 bases between. This CDR3 contains 12 residues.

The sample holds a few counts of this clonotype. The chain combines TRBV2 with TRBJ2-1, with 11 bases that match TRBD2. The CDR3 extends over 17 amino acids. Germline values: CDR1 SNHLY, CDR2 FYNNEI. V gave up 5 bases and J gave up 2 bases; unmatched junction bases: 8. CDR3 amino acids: CASSSHPSGGPYNEQFF. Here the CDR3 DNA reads TGTGCCAGCAGTTCTCACCCTAGCGGGGGGCCCTACAATGAGCAGTTCTTC.

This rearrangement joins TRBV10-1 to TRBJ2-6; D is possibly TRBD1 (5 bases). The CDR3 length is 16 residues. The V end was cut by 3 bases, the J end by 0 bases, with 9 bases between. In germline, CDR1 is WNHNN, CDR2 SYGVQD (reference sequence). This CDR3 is CASSDRDSSGANVLTF. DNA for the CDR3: TGCGCCAGCAGTGACAGGGATAGCTCTGGGGCCAACGTCCTGACTTTC.